Listed below are T cell receptor beta chains from one sample, sequenced in a study of T cells in Graves' hyperthyroidism and ophthalmopathy. MiXCR was run by TCRdb on the multiplex PCR reads, yielding one entry per CDR3 protein. The data contain more than 500,000 distinct CDR3 sequences, approximately 44% of them singletons. Sequenced input: peripheral blood or thyroid tissue (not recorded which). These receptors originate from an adult woman with Graves' disease, either hyperthyroidism or ophthalmopathy (not recorded which). The CDR3 runs from the conserved cysteine through the conserved F or W. Each record gives: D gene, J gene, V gene, clone size, CDR3 protein, CDR3 DNA. A D gene is named only where the DNA matches it firmly. Clone sizes are given selectively: once, few, many, or a class where the clone is expanded.

NA | TRBJ1-2 | TRBV6-1 | NA | CASSRTADYGYTF | TGTGCCAGCAGTCGGACAGCCGACTATGGCTACACCTTC
NA | TRBJ1-3 | TRBV4-1 | many | CASMAGNTIYF | TGCGCCAGCATGGCTGGAAACACCATATATTTT
NA | TRBJ1-1 | TRBV11-2 | NA | CASRGASEAFF | TGTGCCAGCAGGGGGGCATCTGAAGCTTTCTTT
TRBD1 | TRBJ2-7 | TRBV15 | NA | CATSSGTGGSYEQYF | TGTGCCACCAGCTCCGGGACAGGGGGCTCCTACGAGCAGTACTTC
NA | TRBJ1-5 | TRBV20-1 | NA | CSARASSRDGAWGSVQPQHF | TGCAGTGCTAGAGCCAGCAGCCGGGACGGGGCATGGGGCTCAGTTCAGCCCCAGCATTTT
NA | TRBJ1-5 | TRBV4-1 | many | CASSQDMGQLRGQPQHF | TGCGCCAGCAGCCAAGATATGGGACAATTAAGAGGACAGCCCCAGCATTTT
TRBD1 | TRBJ1-1 | TRBV7-6 | NA | CASSLAAGGVTEAFF | TGTGCCAGCAGCTTAGCGGCAGGGGGGGTCACTGAAGCTTTCTTT
TRBD1 | TRBJ2-7 | TRBV6-1 | few | CASSPRRTGGSYEQYF | TGTGCCAGCAGTCCCAGACGGACAGGGGGCTCCTACGAGCAGTACTTC
NA | TRBJ2-5 | TRBV15 | NA | CATSIPGVQETQYF | TGTGCCACCAGCATACCGGGAGTCCAAGAGACCCAGTACTTC
NA | TRBJ1-2 | TRBV29-1 | NA | CSVVSEGALLGYTF | TGCAGCGTTGTCTCGGAAGGAGCCCTTCTTGGCTACACCTTC
NA | TRBJ1-1 | TRBV5-1 | many | CASSYQTGENTEAFF | TGCGCCAGCAGCTATCAGACAGGTGAGAACACTGAAGCTTTCTTT
NA | TRBJ2-5 | TRBV7-2 | many | CASSLAWGGQETQYF | TGTGCCAGCAGCTTAGCGTGGGGAGGCCAGGAGACCCAGTACTTC
NA | TRBJ2-7 | TRBV5-1 | NA | CASSLVGQRSYEQYF | TGCGCCAGCAGCTTGGTAGGACAGAGGTCCTACGAGCAGTACTTC
TRBD1 | TRBJ1-1 | TRBV7-8 | many | CASSFLRQGGESAFF | TGTGCCAGCAGCTTCCTTAGACAGGGAGGAGAATCGGCTTTCTTT
TRBD2 | TRBJ2-7 | TRBV13 | many | CASSFKAGGGEQYF | TGTGCCAGCAGCTTTAAGGCGGGAGGGGGCGAGCAGTACTTC
TRBD1 | TRBJ1-1 | TRBV9 | once | CASSGTKTGVEAFF | TGTGCCAGCAGCGGCACCAAAACAGGGGTTGAAGCTTTCTTT
NA | TRBJ1-2 | TRBV14 | NA | CASSQDLARNYGYTF | TGTGCCAGCAGCCAAGATCTCGCCCGTAACTATGGCTACACCTTC
NA | TRBJ2-5 | TRBV4-1 | NA | CASGQVDIGEGTQYF | TGCGCCAGCGGCCAAGTGGATATAGGGGAAGGGACCCAGTACTTC
TRBD2 | TRBJ2-5 | TRBV20-1 | NA | CSARDEGVAGAGETQYF | TGCAGTGCTAGAGATGAAGGGGTAGCGGGGGCAGGGGAGACCCAGTACTTC
NA | TRBJ2-5 | TRBV20-1 | many | CSARVLSWETQYF | TGCAGTGCTAGGGTATTGAGTTGGGAGACCCAGTACTTC
TRBD1 | TRBJ2-6 | TRBV25-1 | NA | CASSAIQGAGANVLTF | TGTGCCAGCAGTGCAATACAGGGGGCTGGGGCCAACGTCCTGACTTTC
NA | TRBJ1-1 | TRBV18 | few | CASSPNHRATEAFF | TGTGCCAGCTCACCCAACCACAGGGCCACTGAAGCTTTCTTT
TRBD1 | TRBJ1-4 | TRBV9 | many | CASSPKGTDNNEKLFF | TGTGCCAGCAGCCCCAAAGGGACAGACAATAATGAAAAACTGTTTTTT
NA | TRBJ2-7 | TRBV6-4 | once | CASSVEPRGEQYF | TGTGCCAGCAGTGTTGAACCAAGAGGCGAGCAGTACTTC
TRBD2 | TRBJ2-5 | TRBV29-1 | NA | CSVPWGLAETQYF | TGCAGCGTCCCCTGGGGACTAGCGGAGACCCAGTACTTC
TRBD1 | TRBJ1-1 | TRBV5-1 | NA | CASSLGRGHGTEAFF | TGCGCCAGCAGCTTGGGTAGGGGGCATGGCACTGAAGCTTTCTTT
TRBD2 | TRBJ2-5 | TRBV2 | few | CASSLRAGGETQYF | TGTGCCAGCAGTCTCCGAGCGGGAGGGGAGACCCAGTACTTC
TRBD2 | TRBJ2-7 | TRBV19 | NA | CASSIAAGEAYEQYF | TGTGCCAGTAGTATAGCCGCGGGAGAGGCCTACGAGCAGTACTTC
NA | TRBJ1-1 | TRBV7-9 | many | CASSLREGTEAFF | TGTGCCAGCAGCTTGAGGGAGGGCACTGAAGCTTTCTTT
NA | TRBJ1-4 | TRBV6-6 | NA | CASSFTGRTNEKLFF | TGTGCCAGCAGTTTTACAGGGAGGACTAATGAAAAACTGTTTTTT
NA | TRBJ1-6 | TRBV20-1 | NA | CSAPVGGFENSPLHF | TGCAGTGCTCCGGTAGGCGGCTTTGAAAATTCACCCCTCCACTTT
NA | TRBJ1-2 | TRBV2 | NA | CASSEQSANYGYTF | TGTGCCAGCAGTGAGCAGTCTGCTAACTATGGCTACACCTTC
NA | TRBJ1-5 | TRBV2 | NA | CASTLQTSNQPQHF | TGTGCCAGCACCTTACAGACTAGCAATCAGCCCCAGCATTTT
NA | TRBJ2-7 | TRBV4-2 | many | CASSQELVPYEQYF | TGTGCCAGCAGCCAAGAGCTAGTACCGTACGAGCAGTACTTC
NA | TRBJ2-5 | TRBV29-1 | few | CSVERTGQTQYF | TGCAGCGTTGAGCGTACGGGACAGACCCAGTACTTC